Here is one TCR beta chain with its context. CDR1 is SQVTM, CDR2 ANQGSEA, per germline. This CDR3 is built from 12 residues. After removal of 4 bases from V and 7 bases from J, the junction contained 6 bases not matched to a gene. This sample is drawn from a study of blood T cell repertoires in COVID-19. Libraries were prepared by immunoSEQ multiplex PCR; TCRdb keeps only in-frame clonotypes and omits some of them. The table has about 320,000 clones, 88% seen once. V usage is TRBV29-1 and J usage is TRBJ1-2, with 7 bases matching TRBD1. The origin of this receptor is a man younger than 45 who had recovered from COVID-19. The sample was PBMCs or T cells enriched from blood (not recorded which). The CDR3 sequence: CSVVGGLSGYTF. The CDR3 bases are TGCAGCGTTGTAGGGGGCCTTAGTGGCTACACCTTC.